This T cell receptor beta chain was recovered during a study of cytotoxic CD8 clonotypes in ibrutinib-treated CLL. General study findings and limits: Clonality correlated strongly with circulating CD8+ T cells and exceeded age-matched healthy donors at baseline.

Clones were read by immunoSEQ multiplex PCR, and TCRdb kept only the in-frame ones, dropping some. The sample lists roughly 63,000 clones; around 60% were seen once. The CDR3 has 14 amino acids. In germline, CDR1 is MGHRA, CDR2 YSYEKL. V lost 3 bases, J lost 3 bases, and 12 bases lay in between. This clone was seen more than once but under ten times. Its antigen is undetermined. This TCR was sampled from a human donor with chronic lymphocytic leukemia. The specimen was PBMCs, collected after 12 months of ibrutinib treatment. The chain carries TRBV4-1 and TRBJ2-7; D gene uncertain. The CDR3 bases are TGCGCCAGCAGCCAGGTCATGGGTGTCTACGAGCAGTACGTC. This translates into CASSQVMGVYEQYV.